The 26 T cell receptor beta chains below come from one sample, sequenced in a study of vaccination and CD4 T cells after COVID-19 (dated by TCRdb to between 2021 and 2024). This specimen's time point label, interpreted: late sampling 161 to 241 days after vaccination in three convalescent patients. Reading the label with the study, this specimen's treatment or condition is: approximately nine-day PBMC culture with coronavirus spike peptide pools or control peptides (ViraFEST assay). These TCRs are of unknown antigen specificity. Libraries came from PCR. TCRdb records Illumina iSeq 100 as the sequencer. DNA from cultured CD4+ T cells was subjected to TCR sequencing with the Oncomine TCR Beta short-read assay at the Johns Hopkins FTIC core. Using fastp at Q25 and MiXCR, TCRdb reprocessed the public reads and kept productive beta chains. Each CDR3 protein gets just one entry, which takes the most common genes and DNA from the rows behind it. This sample holds 20,000 to 25,000 distinct CDR3 sequences; more than 30% were observed only once. The ten largest clones add up to just under 30% of the sample.

The sequences come from CD4+ T cells from blood, cultured in vitro, collected about 7 months after SARS-CoV-2 vaccination. The receptors stem from a human donor who had recovered from COVID-19.

This chain links TRBV6-5 with TRBJ2-1; 12 bases agree with TRBD2. V lost 4 bases and J lost 6; bases outside the gene matches: 4. The CDR3 totals 15 residues. CDR1 and CDR2 from the germline V gene are MNHEY and SVGAGI. As DNA, the CDR3 is TGTGCCAGCAGTTCTAGCGGGGGGGCCTTCAATGAGCAGTTCTTC. This sequence encodes CASSSSGGAFNEQFF.

In its sample, this clonotype was seen a few times. V usage is TRBV7-8 and J usage is TRBJ1-5; perhaps TRBD1 as D (5 bases). This CDR3 spans 15 amino acids. With 2 bases removed from V and 5 bases from J, the gap between germline ends came to 13 bases. Germline loops: CDR1 SGHVS, CDR2 FQNEAQ. The CDR3 loop is CASSLWWGDDQPQHF. Written as DNA, the CDR3 is TGTGCCAGCAGCTTATGGTGGGGGGACGATCAGCCCCAGCATTTT.

This clonotype is classed as medium-sized. This chain connects TRBV7-9 to TRBJ1-1; D is unresolved. The CDR3 loop spans 14 amino acids. Germline V gene sequence: CDR1 SEHNR, CDR2 FQNEAQ (reference sequence). The V end was cut by 4 bases, the J end by 5 bases, with 14 bases between. DNA for the CDR3: TGTGCCAGCAGCTCGTGGGGTTTGGGGACTGAAGCTTTCTTT. Its protein is CASSSWGLGTEAFF.

This chain links TRBV15 with TRBJ2-2; TRBD2 matches 10 bases. There are 16 residues in the CDR3. CDR1 LNHNV and CDR2 YYDKDF come from the germline V gene (reference sequence). V trimming: 7 bases; J trimming: 3 bases; junction bases outside the gene matches: 8. This CDR3 reads CATTPSGRGHTGELFF. DNA of the CDR3: TGTGCCACCACCCCAAGCGGGAGGGGACACACCGGGGAGCTGTTTTTT.

The V and J genes are TRBV6-1 and TRBJ2-1; 13 bases align to TRBD2. This CDR3 spans 15 amino acids. Germline V gives CDR1 MNHNS, CDR2 SASEGT. V dropped 5 bases and J dropped 6; count of bases not matched to a gene: 4. CDR3 region: CASSQGLAGSNEQFF. DNA for the CDR3: TGTGCCAGCAGTCAGGGACTAGCGGGGTCCAATGAGCAGTTCTTC.

The chain employs TRBV20-1 and TRBJ1-5; D ambiguous. CDR3 length equals 12 residues. V lost 3 bases and J 7 bases, leaving 10 bases between the germline ends. Per the germline V gene, CDR1 is DFQATT and CDR2 is SNEGSKA (reference sequence). CDR3 nucleotide sequence: TGCAGTGCTAGCGGCGACCACCAGCCCCAGCATTTT. Residues: CSASGDHQPQHF.

The V call is TRBV7-9, the J call TRBJ2-2, with no clear D. This CDR3 is 16 amino acids long. From germline, CDR1 is SEHNR and CDR2 FQNEAQ (reference sequence). The V gene lost 0 bases and the J gene lost 0 bases, with 8 bases spanning the gap. CDR3 protein: CASSLAAATNTGELFF. Written as DNA, the CDR3 is TGTGCCAGCAGCTTAGCGGCTGCCACGAACACCGGGGAGCTGTTTTTT.

This sequence joins TRBV19 and TRBJ1-2; no clear D. The V gene lost 5 bases and the J gene lost 8 bases, with 12 bases spanning the gap. The CDR3 loop spans 12 amino acids. Germline V CDR1 and CDR2: LNHDA, SQIVND (reference sequence). The CDR3 nucleotides are TGTGCCAGTAGTGAATGGGATCGAGGCTACACCTTC. Translated: CASSEWDRGYTF.

The chain joins TRBV24-1 to TRBJ2-3, with 11 bases fitting TRBD2. The trim removed 4 bases at V and 1 base at J, leaving 3 bases unmatched. Looked up from germline, CDR1 is KGHDR and CDR2 is SFDVKD. The CDR3 extends over 16 amino acids. CDR3 residues: CATSDWGLAGTDTQYF. CDR3 sequence (DNA): TGTGCCACCAGTGACTGGGGACTAGCGGGCACAGATACGCAGTATTTT.

This sequence joins TRBV4-2 and TRBJ1-5, with TRBD1 matching 9 bases. The CDR3 consists of 16 residues. J gave up 4 bases and V 1 base, and 5 bases lay outside the gene matches. Germline V gene lookup returns CDR1 LGHNA and CDR2 YNFKEQ. CDR3 sequence: CASSQATGGSNQPQHF. DNA for the CDR3: TGTGCCAGCAGCCAAGCGACAGGGGGTAGTAATCAGCCCCAGCATTTT.

This chain connects TRBV6-9 to TRBJ2-5; 9 bases map to TRBD1. The trim removed 2 bases at V and 3 bases at J, leaving 13 bases unmatched. This CDR3 has 18 amino acids. Germline V gene data show CDR1 as MNHGY and CDR2 as SVAAGI. The CDR3 DNA reads TGTGCCAGCAGTTATGCCGGGACAGGGCTTAAGGTGGAAGAGACCCAGTACTTC. Translating gives CASSYAGTGLKVEETQYF.

The V gene is TRBV6-1, the J gene TRBJ2-1; possible D gene TRBD2, 6 bases. Germline V gene lookup returns CDR1 MNHNS and CDR2 SASEGT. The V end was cut by 2 bases, the J end by 15 bases, with 17 bases between. This CDR3 is 13 amino acids long. CDR3 DNA: TGTGCCAGCAGTGAATTAACGGCGGGGAAATTGTTCTTC. As protein: CASSELTAGKLFF.

This chain links TRBV20-1 with TRBJ2-1; D is perhaps TRBD1 (5 bases). CDR3 size: 18 residues. Germline CDR1 DFQATT, CDR2 SNEGSKA (reference sequence). V was clipped by 2 bases and J by 2 bases, with 22 bases between them. CDR3: CSARRKDDRQLTYNEQFF. CDR3 sequence (DNA): TGCAGTGCTAGACGGAAAGACGACAGACAGCTAACCTACAATGAGCAGTTCTTC.

This clonotype has only one observation. The V gene is TRBV9, the J gene TRBJ1-1; TRBD1 is a possible D gene (6 bases). Between the trimmed V and J ends, which lost 3 bases and 11 bases, there was a span of 23 bases. This CDR3 is built from 15 residues. Germline assignment: CDR1 SGDLS and CDR2 YYNGEE. In DNA, the CDR3 is TGTGCCAGCAGCGCGACCCCCGCCCTGGGGGCTGGGGCTTTCTTT. Translating gives CASSATPALGAGAFF.

The CDR3 coding sequence is TGTGCCATCCGTAGCGGGATGAACTACGAGCAGTACTTC. Translated: CAIRSGMNYEQYF. The chain uses TRBV10-3 and TRBJ2-7, with 8 bases aligning to TRBD2. Trimming cost V 8 bases and J 3 bases; bases outside gene matches: 6. The CDR3 covers 13 residues. The germline CDR1 and CDR2 sequences are ENHRY and SYGVKD.

This clonotype was detected a few times. The rearrangement joins TRBV7-9 to TRBJ1-2; the D gene is possibly TRBD1 (5 bases). The CDR3 spans 16 residues. Between the trimmed V and J ends, which lost 10 bases and 1 base, there was a span of 22 bases. CDR1 and CDR2 (germline): SEHNR, FQNEAQ (reference sequence). CDR3: CATLFWAGTDNYGYTF. The CDR3, as DNA: TGTGCCACCCTCTTTTGGGCAGGGACGGATAACTATGGCTACACCTTC. Variable domain in full (rest from reference TRBV7-9 and TRBJ1-2): DTGVSQNPRHKITKRGQNVTFRCDPISEHNRLYWYRQTLGQGPEFLTYFQNEAQLEKSRLLSDRFSAERPKGSFSTLEIQRTEQGDSAMYLCATLFWAGTDNYGYTFGSGTRLTVV.

J is TRBJ1-1 and V is TRBV7-9; TRBD1 matches at 7 bases. Trimming took 7 bases from V and 6 from J; bases not matched to a gene: 8. Looked up from germline, CDR1 is SEHNR and CDR2 is FQNEAQ (reference sequence). The CDR3 totals 13 residues. This CDR3 reads CASTKTGVAEAFF. The CDR3, as DNA: TGTGCCAGCACAAAAACAGGGGTCGCTGAAGCTTTCTTT.

The chain employs TRBV4-1 and TRBJ1-3; D is unresolved. CDR1 MGHRA and CDR2 YSYEKL come from the germline V gene. The CDR3 contains 16 residues. V lost 3 bases and J 2 bases, leaving 14 bases between the germline ends. The CDR3 bases are TGCGCCAGCAGCCACTCAGCTCAGAGACCTGGAAACACCATATATTTT. This sequence encodes CASSHSAQRPGNTIYF.

This clonotype was seen only a few times. The CDR3 protein is CSARDSEGWVDTQYF. DNA for the CDR3: TGCAGTGCTAGAGACTCAGAGGGGTGGGTAGATACGCAGTATTTT. The J gene is TRBJ2-3, the V gene TRBV20-1; D is possibly TRBD1 or TRBD2 (5 bases each). The CDR3 length is 15 residues. Germline V gene data show CDR1 as DFQATT and CDR2 as SNEGSKA (reference sequence). V was pared by 0 bases and J by 5 bases, with 15 bases between.

The V gene is TRBV6-1, the J gene TRBJ1-5, with 7 bases aligning to TRBD1. V shed 6 bases, J shed 5 bases, and the junction held 4 bases outside the gene matches. The CDR3 has 13 residues. Looked up from germline, CDR1 is MNHNS and CDR2 is SASEGT. The CDR3 coding sequence is TGTGCCAGCAGGGGGGACAGCTATCAGCCCCAGCATTTT. Its protein product is CASRGDSYQPQHF.

The chain uses TRBV20-1 and TRBJ1-1; weak D call: TRBD1 (6 bases). Germline assignment: CDR1 DFQATT and CDR2 SNEGSKA (reference sequence). This CDR3 region has 15 residues. V lost 0 bases and J 2 bases, leaving 13 bases between the germline ends. This CDR3 reads CSARDGGGPNTEAFF. DNA for the CDR3: TGCAGTGCTAGAGATGGGGGGGGGCCAAACACTGAAGCTTTCTTT.

The chain uses TRBV20-1 and TRBJ2-3, with unresolved D. Germline CDR1 is DFQATT and CDR2 is SNEGSKA (reference sequence). The CDR3 runs to 11 residues. V dropped 3 bases and J dropped 4 bases, with 5 bases sitting between them. The CDR3 DNA reads as TGCAGTGCTAGTAGACCAGATACGCAGTATTTT. This encodes CSASRPDTQYF.

This chain joins TRBV20-1 and TRBJ2-1; D call uncertain. The CDR3 is 11 residues long. From germline, CDR1 is DFQATT and CDR2 SNEGSKA (reference sequence). Deletions cut 6 bases from V and 9 bases from J, with 12 bases between. The CDR3 nucleotides are TGCAGTGCCGACTCAGAGCCTGAGCAGTTCTTC. It specifies CSADSEPEQFF.

The chain joins TRBV5-1 to TRBJ1-6; a weak D match, TRBD1 (6 bases). Between the trimmed V and J ends, which lost 4 bases and 5 bases, there was a span of 7 bases. The CDR3 runs 13 residues. Germline lookup yields CDR1 SGHRS and CDR2 YFSETQ. The CDR3 coding sequence is TGCGCCAGCAGCCGACAGGATAATTCACCCCTCCACTTT. Translated, it gives CASSRQDNSPLHF.

The gene calls are TRBV5-1 and TRBJ1-6; tentatively, D is TRBD1 (5 bases). This CDR3 spans 14 amino acids. CDR1 and CDR2 from the germline V gene are SGHRS and YFSETQ. Trimming left V 4 bases short and J 11 bases short, with 16 bases between. The CDR3 region is CASSTGAPLAPLHF. The CDR3 nucleotides are TGCGCCAGCAGCACCGGGGCCCCCCTGGCACCCCTCCACTTT.

The rearrangement links TRBV5-4 to TRBJ1-6, with a possible D match to TRBD1 (6 bases). V dropped 1 base and J dropped 7 bases, with 12 bases sitting between them. Germline V gene lookup returns CDR1 SGHNT and CDR2 YYREEE (reference sequence). The CDR3 is 15 residues long. CDR3 bases: TGTGCCAGCAGCTTGTGGCAGGGGACAAATTCACCCCTCCACTTT. It translates to CASSLWQGTNSPLHF.